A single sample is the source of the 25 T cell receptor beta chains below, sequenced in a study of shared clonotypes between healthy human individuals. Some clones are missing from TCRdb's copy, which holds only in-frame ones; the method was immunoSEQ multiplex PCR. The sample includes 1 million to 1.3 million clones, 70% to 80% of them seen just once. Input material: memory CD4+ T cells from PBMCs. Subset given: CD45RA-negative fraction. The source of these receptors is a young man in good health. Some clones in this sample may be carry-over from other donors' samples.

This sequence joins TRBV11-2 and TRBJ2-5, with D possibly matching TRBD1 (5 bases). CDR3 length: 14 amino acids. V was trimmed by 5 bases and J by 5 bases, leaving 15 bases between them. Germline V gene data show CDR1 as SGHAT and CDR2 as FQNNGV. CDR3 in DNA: TGTGCCAGCAGCCGGGTCACCAGGGCGGAGACCCAGTACTTC. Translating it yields CASSRVTRAETQYF. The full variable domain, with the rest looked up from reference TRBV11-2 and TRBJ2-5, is EAGVAQSPRYKIIEKRQSVAFWCNPISGHATLYWYQQILGQGPKLLIQFQNNGVVDDSQLPKDRFSAERLKGVDSTLKIQPAKLEDSAVYLCASSRVTRAETQYFGPGTRLLVL.

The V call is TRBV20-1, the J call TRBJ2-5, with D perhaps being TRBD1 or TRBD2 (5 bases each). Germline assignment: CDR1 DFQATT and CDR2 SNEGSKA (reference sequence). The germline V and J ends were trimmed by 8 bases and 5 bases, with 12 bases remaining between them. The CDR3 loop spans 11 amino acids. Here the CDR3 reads CSPQGRETQYF. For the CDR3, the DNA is TGCAGTCCCCAGGGACGGGAGACCCAGTACTTC.

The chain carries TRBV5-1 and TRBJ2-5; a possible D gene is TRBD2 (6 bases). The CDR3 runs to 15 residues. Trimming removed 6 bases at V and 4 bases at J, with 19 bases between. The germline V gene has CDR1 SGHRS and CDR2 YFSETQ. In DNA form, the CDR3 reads TGCGCCAGCAAAGCCGGGACTTCCACAGGAGAGACCCAGTACTTC. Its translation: CASKAGTSTGETQYF.

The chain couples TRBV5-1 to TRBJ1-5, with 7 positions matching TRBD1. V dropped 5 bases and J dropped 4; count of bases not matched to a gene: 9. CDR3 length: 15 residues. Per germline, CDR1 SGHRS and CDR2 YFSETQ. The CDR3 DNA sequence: TGCGCCAGCAGAAGAGAGACAGGGACTAATCAGCCCCAGCATTTT. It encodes CASRRETGTNQPQHF.

The CDR3 is CASSQFRGGNDNEQFF. CDR3 in DNA: TGCGCCAGCAGCCAGTTCCGAGGGGGTAACGACAATGAGCAGTTCTTC. This chain joins TRBV5-1 and TRBJ2-1; possibly TRBD1 for D (6 bases). Germline V gives CDR1 SGHRS, CDR2 YFSETQ. The CDR3 totals 16 residues. V dropped 4 bases and J dropped 5 bases, with 19 bases sitting between them.

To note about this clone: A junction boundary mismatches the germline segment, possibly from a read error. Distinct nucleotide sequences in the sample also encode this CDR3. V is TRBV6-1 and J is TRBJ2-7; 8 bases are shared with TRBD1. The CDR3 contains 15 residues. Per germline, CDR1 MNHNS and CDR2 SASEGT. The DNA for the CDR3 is TGTACCAGCTATTCACCCGGGACAGGCTCCTACGAGCAGTACTTC. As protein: CTSYSPGTGSYEQYF.

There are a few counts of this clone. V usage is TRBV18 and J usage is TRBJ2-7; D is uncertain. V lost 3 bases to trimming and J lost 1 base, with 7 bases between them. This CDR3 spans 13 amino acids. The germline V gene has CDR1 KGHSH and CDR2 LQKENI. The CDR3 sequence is CASSPMDSYEQYF. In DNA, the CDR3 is TGTGCCAGCTCACCCATGGATTCCTACGAGCAGTACTTC.

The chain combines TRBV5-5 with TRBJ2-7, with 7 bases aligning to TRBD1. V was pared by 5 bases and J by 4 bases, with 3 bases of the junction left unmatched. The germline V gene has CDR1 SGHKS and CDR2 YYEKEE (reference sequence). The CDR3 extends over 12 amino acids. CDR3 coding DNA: TGTGCCAGCAGTCTGGGACAGTACGAGCAGTACTTC. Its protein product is CASSLGQYEQYF. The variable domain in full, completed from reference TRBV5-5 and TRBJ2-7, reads DAGVTQSPTHLIKTRGQQVTLRCSPISGHKSVSWYQQVLGQGPQFIFQYYEKEERGRGNFPDRFSARQFPNYSSELNVNALLLGDSALYLCASSLGQYEQYFGPGTRLTVT.

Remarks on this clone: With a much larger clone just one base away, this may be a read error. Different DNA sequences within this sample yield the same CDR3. This CDR3 is CSVRLSGAGGEQFF. The DNA for the CDR3 is TGCAGCGTTCGGCTGTCGGGGGCGGGTGGTGAGCAGTTCTTC. This chain links TRBV29-1 with TRBJ2-1; D may correspond to TRBD1 or TRBD2 (6 bases each). V was pared by 5 bases and J by 9 bases, with 20 bases between. The germline V gene encodes CDR1 SQVTM and CDR2 ANQGSEA. The CDR3 spans 14 residues.

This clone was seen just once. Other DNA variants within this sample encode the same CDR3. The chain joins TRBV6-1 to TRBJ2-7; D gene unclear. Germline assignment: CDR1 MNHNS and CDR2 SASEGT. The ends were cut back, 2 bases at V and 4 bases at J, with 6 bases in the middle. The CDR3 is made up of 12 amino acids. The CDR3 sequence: CASSELGYEQYF. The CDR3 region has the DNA TGTGCCAGCAGTGAACTGGGTTACGAGCAGTACTTC.

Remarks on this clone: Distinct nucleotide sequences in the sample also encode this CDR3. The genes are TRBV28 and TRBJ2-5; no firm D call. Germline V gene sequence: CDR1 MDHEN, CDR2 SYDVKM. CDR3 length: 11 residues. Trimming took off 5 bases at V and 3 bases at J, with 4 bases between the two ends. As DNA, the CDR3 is TGTGCCAGCAGTCGTGAAGAGACCCAGTACTTC. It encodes CASSREETQYF.

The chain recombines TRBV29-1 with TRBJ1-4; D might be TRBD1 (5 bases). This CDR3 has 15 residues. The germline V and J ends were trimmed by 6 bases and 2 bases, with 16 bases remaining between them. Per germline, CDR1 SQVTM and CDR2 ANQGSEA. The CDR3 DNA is TGCAGCGTCGCCTTCGGGGCTTGGACTAATGAAAAACTGTTTTTT. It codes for CSVAFGAWTNEKLFF.

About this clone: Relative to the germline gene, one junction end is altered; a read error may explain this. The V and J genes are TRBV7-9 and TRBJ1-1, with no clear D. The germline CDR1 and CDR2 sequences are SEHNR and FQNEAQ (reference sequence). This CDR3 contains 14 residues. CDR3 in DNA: TGTGCCAGCACCTTAATCTCCAGTGGGACTGAAGCTTTCTTT. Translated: CASTLISSGTEAFF.

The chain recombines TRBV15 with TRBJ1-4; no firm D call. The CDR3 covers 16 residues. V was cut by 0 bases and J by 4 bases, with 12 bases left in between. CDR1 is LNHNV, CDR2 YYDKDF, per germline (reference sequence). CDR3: CATSREAPGDNEKLFF. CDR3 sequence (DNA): TGTGCCACCAGCAGAGAAGCGCCGGGCGATAATGAAAAACTGTTTTTT.

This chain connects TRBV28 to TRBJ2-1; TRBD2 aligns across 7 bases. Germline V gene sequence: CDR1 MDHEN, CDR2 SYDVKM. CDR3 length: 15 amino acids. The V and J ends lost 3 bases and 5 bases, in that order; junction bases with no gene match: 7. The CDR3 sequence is CASSLGGSGNNEQFF. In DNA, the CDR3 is TGTGCCAGCAGTTTGGGGGGGTCGGGCAACAATGAGCAGTTCTTC.

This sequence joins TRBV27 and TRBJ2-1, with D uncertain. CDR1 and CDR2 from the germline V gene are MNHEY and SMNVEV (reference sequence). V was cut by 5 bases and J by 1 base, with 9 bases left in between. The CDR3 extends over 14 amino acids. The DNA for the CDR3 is TGTGCCAGCAGTCGACCCCCGTCCTACAATGAGCAGTTCTTC. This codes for CASSRPPSYNEQFF.

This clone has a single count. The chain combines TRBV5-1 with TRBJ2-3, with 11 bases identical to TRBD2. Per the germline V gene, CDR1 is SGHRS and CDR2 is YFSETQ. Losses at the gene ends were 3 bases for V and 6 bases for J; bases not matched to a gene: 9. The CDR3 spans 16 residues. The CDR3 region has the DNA TGCGCCAGCAGCTCGGATAGCGGGAGGGTCCTGGATACGCAGTATTTT. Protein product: CASSSDSGRVLDTQYF.

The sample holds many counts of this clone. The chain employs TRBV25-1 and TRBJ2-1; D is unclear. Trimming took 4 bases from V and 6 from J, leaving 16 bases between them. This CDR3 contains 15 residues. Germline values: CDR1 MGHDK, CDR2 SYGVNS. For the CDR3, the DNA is TGTGCCAGCAGTGGAGCGATAGATGTTGGCAATGAGCAGTTCTTC. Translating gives CASSGAIDVGNEQFF.

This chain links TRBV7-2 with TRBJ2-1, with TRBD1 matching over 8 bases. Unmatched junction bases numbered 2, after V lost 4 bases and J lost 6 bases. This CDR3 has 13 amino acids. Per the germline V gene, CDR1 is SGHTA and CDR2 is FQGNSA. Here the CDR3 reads CASSYQGANEQFF. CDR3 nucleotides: TGTGCCAGCAGCTATCAGGGGGCCAATGAGCAGTTCTTC.

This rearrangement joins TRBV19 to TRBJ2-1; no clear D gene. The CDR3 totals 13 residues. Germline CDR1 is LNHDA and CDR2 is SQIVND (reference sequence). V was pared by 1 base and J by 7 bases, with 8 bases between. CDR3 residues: CASSIVQRNEQFF. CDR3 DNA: TGTGCCAGTAGTATAGTACAACGGAATGAGCAGTTCTTC.

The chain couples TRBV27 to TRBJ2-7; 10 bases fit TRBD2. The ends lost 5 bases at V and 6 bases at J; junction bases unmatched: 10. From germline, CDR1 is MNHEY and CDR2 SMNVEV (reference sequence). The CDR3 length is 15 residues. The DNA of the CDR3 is TGTGCCAGCAGTCCCCAGCGGGAGGGCCTCAGCGAGCAGTACTTC. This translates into CASSPQREGLSEQYF.

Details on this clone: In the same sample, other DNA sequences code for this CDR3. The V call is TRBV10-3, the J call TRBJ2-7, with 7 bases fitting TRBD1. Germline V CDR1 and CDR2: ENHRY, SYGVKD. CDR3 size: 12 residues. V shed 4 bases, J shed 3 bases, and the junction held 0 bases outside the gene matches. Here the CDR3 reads CAISGQGYEQYF. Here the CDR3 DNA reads TGTGCCATCAGTGGACAGGGCTACGAGCAGTACTTC.

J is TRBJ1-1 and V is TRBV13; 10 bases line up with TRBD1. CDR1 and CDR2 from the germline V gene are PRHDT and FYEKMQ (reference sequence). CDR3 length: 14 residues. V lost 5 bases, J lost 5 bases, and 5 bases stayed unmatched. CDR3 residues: CASSLGQGWTEAFF. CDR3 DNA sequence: TGTGCCAGCAGCCTGGGACAGGGGTGGACTGAAGCTTTCTTT.

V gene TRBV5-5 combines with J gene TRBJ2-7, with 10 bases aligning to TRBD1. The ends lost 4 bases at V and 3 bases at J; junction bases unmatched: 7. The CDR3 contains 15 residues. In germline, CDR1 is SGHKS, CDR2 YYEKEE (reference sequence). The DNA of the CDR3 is TGTGCCAGCAGCAACGGGTGGACAGGGGGCTACGAGCAGTACTTC. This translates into CASSNGWTGGYEQYF.

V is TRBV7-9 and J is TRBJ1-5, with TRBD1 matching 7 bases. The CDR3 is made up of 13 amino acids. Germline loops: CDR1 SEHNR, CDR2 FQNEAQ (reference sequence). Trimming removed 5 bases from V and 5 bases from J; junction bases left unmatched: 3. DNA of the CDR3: TGTGCCAGCAGCCGCACAGGGGATCAGCCCCAGCATTTT. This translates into CASSRTGDQPQHF.